The clone carrying this T cell receptor (beta chain) was picked up many times. TCRdb recomputed calls from the reads with MiXCR, one row per CDR3 protein. In the table there are more than 85,000 distinct CDR3 sequences, 16% of which are singletons. The data derive from a study of T cell repertoires in cytomegalovirus infection. Across the whole study: Public TCR beta signature analysis indicated the presence of both CMV infection and matching HLA type.

The CDR3 consists of 16 residues. The germline gives CDR1 SGHTA, CDR2 FQGNSA. With 2 bases removed from V and 5 bases from J, the gap between germline ends came to 16 bases. Sequencing used PBMCs. The chain couples TRBV7-2 to TRBJ2-1, with D possibly matching TRBD1 (5 bases). The receptor's source is a human donor in good health (CMV status not recorded). Some clones in this sample may be carry-over from other donors' samples. The DNA of the CDR3 is TGTGCCAGCAGCTTAAGGGGCGCCGGCCTCCACAATGAGCAGTTCTTC. Amino acid sequence: CASSLRGAGLHNEQFF. The variable domain in full, completed from reference TRBV7-2 and TRBJ2-1, reads GAGVSQSPSNKVTEKGKDVELRCDPISGHTALYWYRQSLGQGLEFLIYFQGNSAPDKSGLPSDRFSAERTGGSVSTLTIQRTQQEDSAVYLCASSLRGAGLHNEQFFGPGTRLTVL.